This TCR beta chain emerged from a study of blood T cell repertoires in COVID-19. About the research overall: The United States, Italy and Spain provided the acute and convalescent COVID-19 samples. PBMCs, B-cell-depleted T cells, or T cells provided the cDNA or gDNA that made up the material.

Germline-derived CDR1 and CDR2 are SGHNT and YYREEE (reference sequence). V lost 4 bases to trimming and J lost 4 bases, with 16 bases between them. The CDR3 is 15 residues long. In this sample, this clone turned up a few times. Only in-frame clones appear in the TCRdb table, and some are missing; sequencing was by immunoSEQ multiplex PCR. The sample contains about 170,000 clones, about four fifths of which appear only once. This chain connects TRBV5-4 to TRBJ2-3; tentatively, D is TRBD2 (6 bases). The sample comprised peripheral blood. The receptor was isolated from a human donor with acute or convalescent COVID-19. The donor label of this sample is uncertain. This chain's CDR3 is CASSATSFRADTQYF. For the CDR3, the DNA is TGTGCCAGCAGCGCCACTAGCTTTAGGGCAGATACGCAGTATTTT. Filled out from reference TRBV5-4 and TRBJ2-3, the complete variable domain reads ETGVTQSPTHLIKTRGQQVTLRCSSQSGHNTVSWYQQALGQGPQFIFQYYREEENGRGNFPPRFSGLQFPNYSSELNVNALELDDSALYLCASSATSFRADTQYFGPGTRLTVL.